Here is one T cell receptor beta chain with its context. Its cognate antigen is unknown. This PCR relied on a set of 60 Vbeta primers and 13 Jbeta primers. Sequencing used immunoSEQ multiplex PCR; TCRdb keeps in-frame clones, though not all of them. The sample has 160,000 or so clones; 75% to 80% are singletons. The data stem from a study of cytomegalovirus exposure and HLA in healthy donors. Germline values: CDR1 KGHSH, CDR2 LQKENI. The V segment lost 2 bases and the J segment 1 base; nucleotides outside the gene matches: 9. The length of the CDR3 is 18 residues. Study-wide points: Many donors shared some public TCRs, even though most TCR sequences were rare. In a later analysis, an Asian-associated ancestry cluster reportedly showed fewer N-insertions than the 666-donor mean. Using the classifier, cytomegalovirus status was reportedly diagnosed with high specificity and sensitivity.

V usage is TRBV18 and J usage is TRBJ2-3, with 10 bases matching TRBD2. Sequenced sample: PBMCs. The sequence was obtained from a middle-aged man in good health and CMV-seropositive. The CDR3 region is CASSPFEAGGRGTDTQYF. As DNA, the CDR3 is TGTGCCAGCTCACCATTCGAAGCGGGAGGGCGCGGCACAGATACGCAGTATTTT.